This T cell receptor (beta chain) is drawn from a study of vaccination effects on CD4 cells after COVID-19. Antigen-specific CD4+ T cells were expanded (with viral peptide pools) by the ViraFEST assay ahead of sequencing. After about 10 days in culture, the CD4+ T cells were isolated. BNT162b2 vaccine or mRNA-1273 vaccine was given to participants in two doses. In germline, CDR1 is LNHDA, CDR2 SQIVND (reference sequence). V gave up 7 bases and J gave up 0 bases, with 15 bases separating them. The CDR3 sequence is 16 residues long. As concerns this clone: Its antigen is not known.

TCRdb's table, derived via immunoSEQ multiplex PCR, lists solely in-frame clones and lacks some. The sample has about 66,000 clones, 76% seen once. The sample in question was CD4+ T cells from PBMCs cultured with HCoV-OC43 spike peptides, obtained after COVID-19 vaccination. As for subset: HCoV-OC43 spike overlapping peptide pool stimulation. The clonotype comes from a human donor who received a COVID-19 vaccine. The chain uses TRBV19 and TRBJ2-2; D perhaps matches TRBD2 (5 bases). CDR3 sequence: CASNGGRPSNTGELFF. CDR3 DNA sequence: TGTGCCAGTAACGGAGGACGACCATCGAACACCGGGGAGCTGTTTTTT. The full variable domain, with the rest looked up from reference TRBV19 and TRBJ2-2, is DGGITQSPKYLFRKEGQNVTLSCEQNLNHDAMYWYRQDPGQGLRLIYYSQIVNDFQKGDIAEGYSVSREKKESFPLTVTSAQKNPTAFYLCASNGGRPSNTGELFFGEGSRLTVL.